This is a list of T cell receptor beta chains from one sample in a study of Ad26.COV2.S vaccination and SARS-CoV-2 variants. Profiling relied on immunoSEQ multiplex PCR, and the TCRdb table lists in-frame clones only, not all of them. The sample carries about 400,000 clones, around 82% recorded once. This material consisted of peripheral blood, taken in a trial of Ad26.COV2.S vaccine versus placebo. The receptors were gathered from a person between 18 and 65 years old who received the Ad26.COV2.S COVID-19 vaccine or a placebo. Each CDR3 is given with its conserved first and last residue. D genes are given only for firm matches. Some rows mark clone size as missing; the rest say once, few, many or name a class of expanded clone.

>TRBV11-2|TRBJ1-2|NA|NA
TGTGCCAGCCTTGGGAGCGGTTGGAGTGGCTACACCTTC
CASLGSGWSGYTF
>TRBV10-1|TRBJ2-7|NA|NA
TGCGCCAGCAGTGAGTCGAGTCTCCAGAGCGAGCAGTACTTC
CASSESSLQSEQYF
>TRBV2|TRBJ2-7|NA|NA
TGTGCCAGCAGTTTTCTTCGTAACCGGAGCGAGCAGTACTTC
CASSFLRNRSEQYF
>TRBV2|TRBJ2-3|TRBD2|NA
TGTGCCAGCAAGCGGGAGACAACAGATACGCAGTATTTT
CASKRETTDTQYF
>TRBV5-1|TRBJ1-2|TRBD1|NA
TGCGCCAGCACCCCCGACTGGGACAGGGGTGGCTACACCTTC
CASTPDWDRGGYTF
>TRBV6-4|TRBJ2-7|NA|few
TGTGCCAGCAACTTCCAGGGGTACGAGCAGTACTTC
CASNFQGYEQYF
>TRBV6-1|TRBJ2-1|NA|few
TGTGCCAGCATTGAGAACCCGGGGCAATGTAATGAGCAGTTCTTC
CASIENPGQCNEQFF
>TRBV5-1|TRBJ2-7|NA|NA
TGCGCCAGCAGCCCAGGGGGGGACAGCTTCTACGAGCAGTACTTC
CASSPGGDSFYEQYF
>TRBV13|TRBJ1-6|NA|NA
TGTGCCAGCAGCCTCCTGGGGATGCCACCCCTCCACTTT
CASSLLGMPPLHF
>TRBV7-2|TRBJ1-5|TRBD1|NA
TGTGCCAGCAGCTCGGACAGGGTGGGCAATCAGCCCCAGCATTTT
CASSSDRVGNQPQHF
>TRBV7-9|TRBJ2-5|TRBD2|NA
TGTGCCAGCAGCCGGGGTGCGGGTGCACTGGGAGGGGAGACCCAGTACTTC
CASSRGAGALGGETQYF
>TRBV7-9|TRBJ2-3|NA|few
TGTGCCAGCAGCCCAGAAGGGAGGCTAAGCACAGATACGCAGTATTTT
CASSPEGRLSTDTQYF
>TRBV7-2|TRBJ1-2|TRBD1|NA
TGTGCCAGCAGAATGATTCGGGACAGGAGTCGATATGGCTACACCTTC
CASRMIRDRSRYGYTF
>TRBV5-1|TRBJ1-2|NA|NA
TGCGCCAGCAGCTTTGGTAGCTCTGGCTACACCTTC
CASSFGSSGYTF
>TRBV5-1|TRBJ2-6|NA|NA
TGCGCCAGCAGCCCATACGGGGTCCCTTTCTCTGGGGCCAACGTCCTGACTTTC
CASSPYGVPFSGANVLTF